This TCR beta chain was captured by sequencing in a study of CD8+CD57+ T cells in acquired aplastic anemia. The TCR beta profiling, which covered VDJ combination and CDR3 sequence, was carried out using genomic DNA as the template. Each CDR3 protein gets one entry after TCRdb re-called the reads with MiXCR. The sample lists over 150,000 distinct CDR3 sequences; roughly 65% were seen once. Sequencing involved patients with CD8+CD57+ cell expansion previously shown by flow cytometry. Turning to this clonotype: At one end, the junction sequence differs from germline, possibly due to a read error.

From germline, CDR1 is MGHDK and CDR2 SYGVNS. The CDR3 totals 20 residues. The sequenced sample consisted of sorted CD4+, CD8+, or CD8+CD57+ T cells (not recorded which) from PBMCs. The rearrangement links TRBV25-1 to TRBJ2-7; 10 nucleotides align to TRBD1. The TCR comes from a human donor with aplastic anemia. The CDR3 DNA reads as TGCGCCAGCAGCTTGGGAGATCGCCGGGGACAGGGGTTCCTCAAATACGAGCAGTACTTC. Translated, it gives CASSLGDRRGQGFLKYEQYF.